This TCR beta chain was obtained from a study of T cells after yellow fever vaccination. Study-level results: One caveat is that FACS-sorted repertoires could contain abundant clonotypes contaminating from the bulk population. It was a weaker secondary response, yet one that peaked faster, at day 5 versus 15. The CD4 compartment and the CD8 compartment contained a small share of clonotypes in common.

In germline, CDR1 is SGHKS, CDR2 YYEKEE (reference sequence). The CDR3 extends over 14 amino acids. The V end lost 4 bases, the J end lost 2 bases, and 9 bases lay between the germline ends. 5'RACE template switching produced TCR cDNA carrying a universal primer site and UMIs. From the 5' RACE reads, TCRdb called clonotypes with MiXCR, one entry per CDR3 protein. The sample has fewer than 450,000 distinct CDR3 sequences, 11% seen once. About this clonotype: The antigen remains undetermined.

This clonotype was sampled from a young man who received the YFV17D yellow fever vaccine. The J gene is TRBJ2-2, the V gene TRBV5-5; D gene unclear. This material consisted of PBMCs, taken on the day of the first yellow fever vaccination. The CDR3 spells CASSPSLNTGELFF. The CDR3, as DNA: TGTGCCAGCAGCCCCTCCCTTAACACCGGGGAGCTGTTTTTT.